This T cell receptor (beta chain) was recorded in a study of T cell responses to AZD1222 COVID-19 vaccine. As concerns this clone: Antigen specificity is unknown.

Profiled with immunoSEQ multiplex PCR; TCRdb holds only in-frame clones, not every one. The data show about 190,000 clones, approximately 94% seen once. Study observations and caveats: Variant regions that are unmutated are reportedly the target of nearly half of spike-specific TCRs. Without day 14 samples, only post-peak T cell repertoires were studied.

The material was peripheral blood, obtained 28 days after the second dose of the MenACWY control vaccine. The sequence was collected from an adult who received the MenACWY meningococcal vaccine as a control.

CDR3 in amino acids: CASSVVKDRGVHGYTF. In DNA, the CDR3 is TGTGCCAGCAGCGTAGTAAAGGACAGGGGGGTACATGGCTACACCTTC. The chain is built from TRBV9 and TRBJ1-2, with TRBD1 matching 10 bases. Looked up from germline, CDR1 is SGDLS and CDR2 is YYNGEE. After removal of 0 bases from V and 6 bases from J, the junction contained 8 bases not matched to a gene. This CDR3 has 16 amino acids. Full variable domain (missing parts from reference TRBV9 and TRBJ1-2): DSGVTQTPKHLITATGQRVTLRCSPRSGDLSVYWYQQSLDQGLQFLIQYYNGEERAKGNILERFSAQQFPDLHSELNLSSLELGDSALYFCASSVVKDRGVHGYTFGSGTRLTVV.